This T cell receptor beta chain was sequenced during a study of blood T cell repertoires in COVID-19. The overall study: Samples taken during acute and convalescent COVID-19 were collected in the United States, Italy and Spain. T cells, B-cell-depleted T cells, or PBMCs supplied cDNA or gDNA.

CDR1 SGHTA and CDR2 FQGNSA come from the germline V gene. V lost 1 base and J 10 bases, leaving 24 bases between the germline ends. This CDR3 is built from 17 residues. In the original workflow: Reference gene primer amplification yielded estimated nucleated cell counts. TCRdb's table, derived via immunoSEQ multiplex PCR, lists solely in-frame clones and lacks some. Clonal size and the V and J genes are those of that table, whereas D and trimming came from the DNA. Counted here are 80,000 to 100,000 clones, roughly 90% occurring once; the ten biggest clones make up 1.5%. The sequenced material came from peripheral blood. The receptor's source is a human donor with active COVID-19. The donor label of this sample is uncertain. V and J are TRBV7-2 and TRBJ2-3; D is possibly TRBD2 (6 bases). CDR3 nucleotides: TGTGCCAGCAGCTTAGGGCCCCCCCCGGGACTTCTCGAGGCGCAGTATTTT. Protein product: CASSLGPPPGLLEAQYF. The full variable domain, rest sourced from reference TRBV7-2 and TRBJ2-3, is GAGVSQSPSNKVTEKGKDVELRCDPISGHTALYWYRQSLGQGLEFLIYFQGNSAPDKSGLPSDRFSAERTGGSVSTLTIQRTQQEDSAVYLCASSLGPPPGLLEAQYFGPGTRLTVL.